The clone carrying this T cell receptor beta chain was observed a single time. This entry belongs to a study of blood T cell repertoires in COVID-19. At the level of the study: Collection of acute and convalescent COVID-19 samples took place in the United States, Italy and Spain. Sample material is recorded as cDNA or gDNA derived from T cells, B-cell-depleted T cells, or PBMCs.

The CDR3 is 16 amino acids. The germline V and J ends were trimmed by 6 bases and 0 bases, with 12 bases remaining between them. Germline V lookup: CDR1 MGHRA, CDR2 YSYEKL. Per the authors' pipeline: Scientists estimated how many nucleated cells there were by amplifying reference gene primers. Profiled with immunoSEQ multiplex PCR; TCRdb holds only in-frame clones, not every one. V and J calls and clone size are those listed in that table; D and trimming were worked out from the DNA. The table includes 400,000 or so clones, about 88% detected once. The rearrangement uses TRBV4-1 and TRBJ1-6, with D unresolved. The TCR was taken from a human donor in a cohort sampled during active COVID-19. Input material: peripheral blood. This CDR3 is CASRRSEGSYNSPLHF. For the CDR3, the DNA is TGCGCCAGCAGACGTAGCGAGGGCTCCTATAATTCACCCCTCCACTTT.